Described below is a single T cell receptor (delta chain) sequence and its context. This clone was recorded a few times. Which antigen it targets is not known. A read error likely explains why the TCRdb protein, taken from a much larger clone, differs from this DNA's translation at residue 8; the protein shown is translated from the DNA. The CDR3 runs 22 residues from the cysteine to the phenylalanine. Just CDR3 DNA is preserved here, 66 bases in frame from base 1. Looking up the germline V gene yields CDR1 TSWWSYY and CDR2 QGS. V has 4 bases trimmed and J has 0 bases trimmed; junction bases matching no gene number 22. The data stem from a study of γδ T cells in repeated Plasmodium falciparum infection (dated by TCRdb to the early 2020s). Study-wide context: The natural-infection arm enrolled Malian children exposed to intense seasonal malaria transmission, compared against age and gender matched Australian children. Four to six malaria-naive U.S. adults underwent four controlled human malaria infections by bites from P. falciparum NF54-infected Anopheles stephensi mosquitoes over 644 days. Samples were collected from controlled-infection subjects at baseline, immediately before selected infections, and 21 days after each infection. Malian gammadelta TCR repertoires were analysed cross-sectionally in periods with no transmission and longitudinally across episodes of acute febrile malaria. The study examined how repeated Plasmodium falciparum infection shapes the human gammadelta T cell repertoire, using natural infection in Mali and controlled human malaria infection.

Vgamma9/Vdelta2+ and Vdelta2-negative gammadelta T cell populations were flow-sorted from peripheral blood mononuclear cells for bulk TCR repertoire analysis. The library came from multiplex PCR. Sequencing was performed on an Illumina MiSeq. Each sorted gammadelta T cell sample was sequenced for both the TCR gamma (TRG) and TCR delta (TRD) chains. The paper's data handling went like this. The repertoire analyses drew on clonotype tree plots, the accumulated frequency of the top 20 clonotypes, and diversity index (DI) and D75 metrics. TCRdb called clones afresh from the public reads with CATT; identical DNA rows were later merged. TCRdb, not the original authors, processed these V and J calls. This sample is represented by about 50,000 delta-chain clones; more than 1.5% of them were singletons. Around 22% of the sample comes from the top ten. Study-level results and caveats: Repeated controlled infections appeared to drive waves of new clonotype selection in Vdelta2-negative, largely Vdelta1+, gammadelta TCR repertoires. Because the controlled-infection cohort was small, analysis of inter-individual variability in gammadelta T cell responses was limited. Across time and infection, the Vgamma9/Vdelta2+ TCR repertoires showed a highly stable polyclonal makeup, with many TCRgamma sequences overlapping between individuals. Generalizability was limited because the Malian cohort came from a small rural village made up predominantly of one ethnic group. Compared with Australian children, Malian children appeared to have Vdelta2-negative gammadelta TCR repertoires that were more clonally expanded, less diverse and less shared.

Material for sequencing was gamma-delta T cells from blood. The sequence derives from a pool of human donors (malaria-infected and uninfected, not separated). The chain employs TRDV1 and TRDJ1; 11 middle bases align to TRDD3. TCRdb supplies no J gene; here it was assigned by aligning the nucleotide sequence to germline. The CDR3 in this case is CALGALLVPLWGIRGYTDKLIF. The DNA sequence is given as TGTGCTCTTGGGGCCCTCCTTGTCCCCTTGTGGGGGATACGAGGGTACACCGATAAACTCATCTTT.